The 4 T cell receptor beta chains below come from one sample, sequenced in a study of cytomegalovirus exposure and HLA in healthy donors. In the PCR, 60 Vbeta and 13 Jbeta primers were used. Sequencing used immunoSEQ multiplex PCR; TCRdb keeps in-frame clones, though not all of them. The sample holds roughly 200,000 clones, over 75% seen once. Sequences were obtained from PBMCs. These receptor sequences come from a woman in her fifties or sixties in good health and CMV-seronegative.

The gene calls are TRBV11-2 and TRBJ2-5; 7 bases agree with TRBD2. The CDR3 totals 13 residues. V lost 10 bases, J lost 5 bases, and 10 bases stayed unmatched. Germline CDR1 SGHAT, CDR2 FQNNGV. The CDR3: CATGGGVQETQYF. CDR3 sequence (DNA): TGTGCCACTGGGGGGGGAGTCCAGGAGACCCAGTACTTC.

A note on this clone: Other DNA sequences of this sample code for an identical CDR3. CDR3 sequence reads: CASSQYNEQFF. CDR3 DNA sequence: TGTGCCAGCAGTCAATACAATGAGCAGTTCTTC. V usage is TRBV6-6 and J usage is TRBJ2-1; D is ambiguous. V dropped 5 bases and J dropped 4 bases, with 3 bases sitting between them. Germline loops: CDR1 MNHNY, CDR2 SVGAGI (reference sequence). The CDR3 length is 11 residues.

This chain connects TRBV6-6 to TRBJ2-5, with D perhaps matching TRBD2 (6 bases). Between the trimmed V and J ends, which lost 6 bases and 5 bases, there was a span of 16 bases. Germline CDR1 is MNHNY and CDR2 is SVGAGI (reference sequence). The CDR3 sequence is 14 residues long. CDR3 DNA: TGTGCCAGCAGGTTGCCGGGACTTTCGGAGACCCAGTACTTC. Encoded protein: CASRLPGLSETQYF.

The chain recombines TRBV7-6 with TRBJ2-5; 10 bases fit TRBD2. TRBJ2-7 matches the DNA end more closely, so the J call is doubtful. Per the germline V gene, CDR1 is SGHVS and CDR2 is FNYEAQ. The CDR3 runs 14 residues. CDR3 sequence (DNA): TGTGCCAGCAGCTTATTAGCGGGAGGTGGCGAGCAGTACTTC. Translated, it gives CASSLLAGGGEQYF.